The rows below give T cell receptor beta chains drawn from one sample of a study of beta chain features in type 1 diabetes. TCRdb's copy holds only in-frame clones and misses some; the assay was immunoSEQ multiplex PCR. This table has almost 350,000 clones, less than 9.5% appearing once. Sequencing was performed on central memory CD4+ T cells from blood. Receptor source: a young woman in good health. CDR3s include the opening cysteine and the closing phenylalanine or tryptophan. The D gene is left open where the match is weak. Clone size is not always given. Where it is, it says once, few, many or a class for expanded clones.

cdr3_aa cdr3_nt d_call j_call clone_size v_call
CASSLEEGSGLHF TGTGCCAGCAGCTTGGAGGAGGGTTCGGGCCTCCACTTT NA TRBJ1-6 few TRBV5-4
CASSQEGQGDTQYF TGTGCCAGCAGCCAAGAGGGCCAGGGAGATACGCAGTATTTT NA TRBJ2-3 few TRBV4-2
CASSLGLAEYNEQFF TGTGCCAGCAGCCTGGGACTAGCGGAGTACAATGAGCAGTTCTTC TRBD2 TRBJ2-1 many TRBV11-2
CASSPGLAVDTQYF TGTGCCAGCAGCCCCGGTTTAGCAGTAGATACGCAGTATTTT NA TRBJ2-3 NA TRBV9
CASSFTAGGFGTYEQYF TGTGCCAGCAGCTTCACAGCGGGAGGGTTTGGAACCTACGAGCAGTACTTC TRBD2 TRBJ2-7 NA TRBV5-6
CASSLGFGGYTF TGTGCCAGCAGTCTAGGCTTTGGAGGCTACACCTTC NA TRBJ1-2 few TRBV2
CSVTTGTSPSYNEQFF TGCAGCGTCACAACCGGGACTAGCCCTTCCTACAATGAGCAGTTCTTC TRBD2 TRBJ2-1 NA TRBV29-1
CASSYGTDYEQYF TGCGCCAGCAGCTACGGGACGGACTACGAGCAGTACTTC NA TRBJ2-7 NA TRBV5-1
CASSKATGAYGYTF TGTGCCAGCAGCAAAGCAACAGGGGCCTATGGCTACACCTTC NA TRBJ1-2 many TRBV21-1
CASSRSRGRETQYF TGTGCCAGTAGTCGTTCAAGGGGGCGAGAGACCCAGTACTTC TRBD1 TRBJ2-5 NA TRBV19
CSARMGWGQYF TGCAGTGCTAGAATGGGGTGGGGGCAGTACTTC NA TRBJ2-7 few TRBV20-1
CASRKQGAGETQYF TGTGCCAGCAGAAAGCAGGGGGCTGGAGAGACCCAGTACTTC TRBD1 TRBJ2-5 few TRBV27
CAINSGGGEKLFF TGTGCCATTAACTCAGGGGGCGGTGAAAAACTGTTTTTT TRBD1 TRBJ1-4 NA TRBV10-3
CASSSTRTAYEQYF TGTGCCAGCAGCTCCACCAGGACAGCCTACGAGCAGTACTTC NA TRBJ2-7 few TRBV7-2
CASSVLRDSLNEQFF TGTGCCAGCAGCGTACTGCGGGACTCCCTGAATGAGCAGTTCTTC NA TRBJ2-1 NA TRBV9
CASTTRQGQPQHF TGTGCCAGCACCACACGACAGGGTCAGCCCCAGCATTTT TRBD1 TRBJ1-5 few TRBV28
CASGALGGTEAFF TGTGCCAGTGGGGCACTTGGTGGGACTGAAGCTTTCTTT NA TRBJ1-1 NA TRBV19
CASSWETTGGKQYF TGTGCCAGCAGCTGGGAGACAACAGGGGGCAAGCAGTACTTC TRBD1 TRBJ2-7 few TRBV7-9
CASSNFRAGVGQETQYF TGCGCCAGCAGTAATTTCAGGGCGGGAGTTGGGCAAGAGACCCAGTACTTC TRBD2 TRBJ2-5 few TRBV5-1
CASSPTPWTSGSYNEQFF TGTGCCAGTAGCCCGACACCATGGACTAGCGGATCCTACAATGAGCAGTTCTTC TRBD2 TRBJ2-1 NA TRBV19
CASSNMGTDTQYF TGTGCCAGTAGCAATATGGGAACAGATACGCAGTATTTT NA TRBJ2-3 many TRBV19
CASSLGLAGATSTDTQYF TGCGCCAGCAGCTTGGGACTAGCGGGCGCAACTAGCACAGATACGCAGTATTTT TRBD2 TRBJ2-3 few TRBV5-1
CATPDTRPVTYEQYF TGTGCCACCCCCGATACCCGGCCGGTAACCTACGAGCAGTACTTC NA TRBJ2-7 NA TRBV7-2
CASSSFSASAETQYF TGTGCCAGCAGTTCCTTCTCGGCCAGCGCAGAGACCCAGTACTTC NA TRBJ2-5 few TRBV28
CASSQEYNEQFF TGCGCCAGCAGCCAAGAGTACAATGAGCAGTTCTTC NA TRBJ2-1 NA TRBV4-3
CASSAGQGYGYTF TGTGCCAGCAGCGCAGGACAGGGGTATGGCTACACCTTC TRBD1 TRBJ1-2 few TRBV7-9
CAISPLPSGRSYNEQFF TGTGCCATCAGTCCCCTCCCTAGCGGGAGATCCTACAATGAGCAGTTCTTC TRBD2 TRBJ2-1 NA TRBV10-3
CASSPGLTDTQYF TGTGCCAGCTCACCTGGACTAACAGATACGCAGTATTTT NA TRBJ2-3 once TRBV18
CASSPSEGVAGNTIYF TGTGCCAGCTCACCTTCGGAGGGCGTCGCTGGAAACACCATATATTTT NA TRBJ1-3 few TRBV18
CATSGGRATFDNEQFF TGTGCCACCAGTGGCGGGAGGGCCACGTTCGACAATGAGCAGTTCTTC TRBD2 TRBJ2-1 few TRBV15
CASRAGGTKNIQYF TGTGCCAGCCGAGCGGGAGGGACCAAAAACATTCAGTACTTC TRBD2 TRBJ2-4 few TRBV27
CASSPGGGRSYEQYF TGTGCCAGCAGCCCAGGGGGCGGGAGATCCTACGAGCAGTACTTC NA TRBJ2-7 many TRBV7-9
CASRSGAPNTYEQYF TGTGCCAGCAGAAGTGGGGCACCCAATACCTACGAGCAGTACTTC NA TRBJ2-7 NA TRBV28
CASSPPSLLNEQFF TGTGCCAGCTCACCACCGTCACTACTCAATGAGCAGTTCTTC NA TRBJ2-1 NA TRBV18
CASSPTRDRVDTQYF TGTGCCAGCAGCCCCACCCGGGACAGGGTAGATACGCAGTATTTT TRBD1 TRBJ2-3 NA TRBV7-2
CASSRYQAGELFF TGTGCCAGCAGCCGTTACCAGGCCGGGGAGCTGTTTTTT NA TRBJ2-2 many TRBV7-2
CASSLLPAGNDYEQYF TGCGCCAGCAGCTTGTTACCAGCGGGAAACGACTACGAGCAGTACTTC TRBD2 TRBJ2-7 few TRBV5-1